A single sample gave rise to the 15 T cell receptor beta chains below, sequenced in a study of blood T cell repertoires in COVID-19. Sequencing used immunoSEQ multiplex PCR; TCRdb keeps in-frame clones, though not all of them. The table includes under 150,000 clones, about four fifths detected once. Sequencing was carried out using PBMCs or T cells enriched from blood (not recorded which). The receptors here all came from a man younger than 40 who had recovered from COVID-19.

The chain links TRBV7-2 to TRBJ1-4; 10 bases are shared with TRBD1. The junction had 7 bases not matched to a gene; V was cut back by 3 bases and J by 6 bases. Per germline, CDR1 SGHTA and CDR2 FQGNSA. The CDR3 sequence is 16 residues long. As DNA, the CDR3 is TGTGCCAGCAGCTTGCCGGGACAGGGGCTACATGAAAAACTGTTTTTT. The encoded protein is CASSLPGQGLHEKLFF.

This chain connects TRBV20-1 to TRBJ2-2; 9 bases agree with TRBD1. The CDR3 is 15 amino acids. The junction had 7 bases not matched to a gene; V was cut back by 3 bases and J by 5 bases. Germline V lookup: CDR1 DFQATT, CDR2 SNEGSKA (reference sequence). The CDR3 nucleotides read TGCAGTGCTAGTCCCGGGACAGGGCGAACCGGGGAGCTGTTTTTT. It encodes CSASPGTGRTGELFF.

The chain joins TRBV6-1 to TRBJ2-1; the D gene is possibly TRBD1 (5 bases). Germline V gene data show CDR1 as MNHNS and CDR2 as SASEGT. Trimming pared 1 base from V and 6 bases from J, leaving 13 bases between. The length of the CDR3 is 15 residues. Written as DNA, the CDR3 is TGTGCCAGCAGTGAAGGGGTAGGGGCGCCCAATGAGCAGTTCTTC. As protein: CASSEGVGAPNEQFF.

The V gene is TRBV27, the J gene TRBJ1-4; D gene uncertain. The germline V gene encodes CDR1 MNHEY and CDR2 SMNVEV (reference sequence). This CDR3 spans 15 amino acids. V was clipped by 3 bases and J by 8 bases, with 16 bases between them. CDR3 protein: CASSFLPPLGEKLFF. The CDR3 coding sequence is TGTGCCAGCAGTTTTCTCCCACCTCTCGGGGAAAAACTGTTTTTT.

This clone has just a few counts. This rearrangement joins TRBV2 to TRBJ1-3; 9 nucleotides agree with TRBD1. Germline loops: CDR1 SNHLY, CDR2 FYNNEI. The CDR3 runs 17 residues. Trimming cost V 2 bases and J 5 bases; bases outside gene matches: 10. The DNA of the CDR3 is TGTGCCAGCAGTGAAAGGGGACAGGGAAAGAATAGAAACACCATATATTTT. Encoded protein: CASSERGQGKNRNTIYF.

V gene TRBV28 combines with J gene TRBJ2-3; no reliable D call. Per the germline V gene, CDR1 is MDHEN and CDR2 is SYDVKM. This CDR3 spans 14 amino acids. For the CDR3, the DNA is TGTGTTATATCGTCCGGTGCTAGCACAGATACGCAGTATTTT. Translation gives CVISSGASTDTQYF.

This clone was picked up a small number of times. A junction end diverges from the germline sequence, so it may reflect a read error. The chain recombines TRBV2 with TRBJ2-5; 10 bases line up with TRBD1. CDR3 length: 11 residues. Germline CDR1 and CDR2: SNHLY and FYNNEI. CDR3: CASTDRGPHDF. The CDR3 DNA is TGTGCCAGCACAGACAGGGGGCCTCATGACTTC.

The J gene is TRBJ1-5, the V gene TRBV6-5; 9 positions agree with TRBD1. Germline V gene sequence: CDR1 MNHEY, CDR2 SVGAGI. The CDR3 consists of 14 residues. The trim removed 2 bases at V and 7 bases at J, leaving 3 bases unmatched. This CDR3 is CASSYRDREQPQHF. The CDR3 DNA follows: TGTGCCAGCAGTTACAGGGACAGGGAACAGCCCCAGCATTTT.

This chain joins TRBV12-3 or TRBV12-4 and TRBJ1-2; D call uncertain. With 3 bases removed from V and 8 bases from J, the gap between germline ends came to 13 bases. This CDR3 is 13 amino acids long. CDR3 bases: TGTGCCAGCAGTTTTCGAAGGGAGGAAGGCTACACCTTC. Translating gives CASSFRREEGYTF.

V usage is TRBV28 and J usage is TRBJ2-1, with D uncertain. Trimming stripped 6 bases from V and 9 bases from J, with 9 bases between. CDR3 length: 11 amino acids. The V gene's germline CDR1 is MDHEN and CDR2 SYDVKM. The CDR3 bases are TGTGCCAGCAGCCCCGGCGGTGAGCAGTTCTTC. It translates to CASSPGGEQFF.

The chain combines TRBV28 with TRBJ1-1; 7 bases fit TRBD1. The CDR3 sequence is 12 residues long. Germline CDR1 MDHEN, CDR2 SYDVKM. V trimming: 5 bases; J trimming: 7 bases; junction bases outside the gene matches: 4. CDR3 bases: TGTGCCAGCAGTACAGGGGATGGTGAAGCTTTCTTT. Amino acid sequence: CASSTGDGEAFF.

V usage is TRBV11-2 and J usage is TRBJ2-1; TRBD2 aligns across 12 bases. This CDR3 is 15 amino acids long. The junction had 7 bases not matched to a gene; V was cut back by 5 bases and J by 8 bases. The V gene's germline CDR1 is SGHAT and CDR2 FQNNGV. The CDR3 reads CASSPASGGAYEQFF. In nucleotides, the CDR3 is TGTGCCAGCAGCCCCGCTAGCGGGGGGGCCTATGAGCAGTTCTTC.

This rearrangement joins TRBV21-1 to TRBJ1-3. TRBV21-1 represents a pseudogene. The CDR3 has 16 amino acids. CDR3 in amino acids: CASSKKTGGGGNTIYF. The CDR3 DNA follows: TGTGCCAGCAGCAAAAAAACGGGCGGGGGGGGAAACACCATATATTTT.

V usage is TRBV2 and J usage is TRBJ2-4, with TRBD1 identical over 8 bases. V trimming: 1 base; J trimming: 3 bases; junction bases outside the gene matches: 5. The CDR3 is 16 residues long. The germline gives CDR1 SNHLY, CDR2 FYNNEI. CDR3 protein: CASSEGTGHLKNIQYF. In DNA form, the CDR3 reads TGTGCCAGCAGTGAAGGGACAGGGCACCTCAAAAACATTCAGTACTTC. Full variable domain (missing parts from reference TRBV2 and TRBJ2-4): EPEVTQTPSHQVTQMGQEVILRCVPISNHLYFYWYRQILGQKVEFLVSFYNNEISEKSEIFDDQFSVERPDGSNFTLKIRSTKLEDSAMYFCASSEGTGHLKNIQYFGAGTRLSVL.

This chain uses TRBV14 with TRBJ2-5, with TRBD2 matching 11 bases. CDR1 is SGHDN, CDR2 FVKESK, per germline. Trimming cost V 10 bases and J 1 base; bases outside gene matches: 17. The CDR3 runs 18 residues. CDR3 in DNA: TGTGCCACCCGCGGATGGGGCACGACTAGCGGGGCCCAAGAGACCCAGTACTTC. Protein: CATRGWGTTSGAQETQYF.